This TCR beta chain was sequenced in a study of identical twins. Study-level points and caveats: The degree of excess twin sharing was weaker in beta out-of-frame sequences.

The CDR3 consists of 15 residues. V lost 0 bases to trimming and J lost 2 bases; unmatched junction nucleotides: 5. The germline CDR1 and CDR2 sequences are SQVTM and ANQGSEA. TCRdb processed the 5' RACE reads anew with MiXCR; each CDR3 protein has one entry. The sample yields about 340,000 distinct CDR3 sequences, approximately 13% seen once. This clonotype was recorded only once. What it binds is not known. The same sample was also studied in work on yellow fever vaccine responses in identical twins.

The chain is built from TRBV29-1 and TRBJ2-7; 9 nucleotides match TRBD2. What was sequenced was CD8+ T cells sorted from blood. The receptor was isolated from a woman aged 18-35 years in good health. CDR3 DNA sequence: TGCAGCGTTGAAGAAGGCGGGGGGGCGCCCTACGAGCAGTACTTC. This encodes CSVEEGGGAPYEQYF.